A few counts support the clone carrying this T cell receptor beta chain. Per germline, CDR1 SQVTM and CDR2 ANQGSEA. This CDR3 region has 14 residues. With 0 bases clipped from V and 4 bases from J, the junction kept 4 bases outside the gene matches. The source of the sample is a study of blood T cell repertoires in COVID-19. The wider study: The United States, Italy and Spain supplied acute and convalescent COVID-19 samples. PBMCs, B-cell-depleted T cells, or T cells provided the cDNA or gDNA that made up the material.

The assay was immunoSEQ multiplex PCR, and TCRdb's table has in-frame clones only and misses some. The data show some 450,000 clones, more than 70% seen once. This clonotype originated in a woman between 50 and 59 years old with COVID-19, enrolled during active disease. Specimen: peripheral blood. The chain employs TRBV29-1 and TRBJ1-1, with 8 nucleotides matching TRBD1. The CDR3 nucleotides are TGCAGCGTTGAAGACTTTACAGGGGGCACTGAAGCTTTCTTT. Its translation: CSVEDFTGGTEAFF.